This T cell receptor (beta chain) was documented in a study of cytomegalovirus exposure and HLA in healthy donors. Overall study findings and caveats: Cytomegalovirus association was assigned to about 150 TCR beta chains.

Of note for this clone: Its cognate antigen is unknown.

This PCR relied on a set of 60 Vbeta primers and 13 Jbeta primers. Method: immunoSEQ multiplex PCR; TCRdb's copy keeps in-frame clones and lacks some. Here the sample table reports around 150,000 clones. Losses at the gene ends were 2 bases for V and 2 bases for J; bases not matched to a gene: 9. Germline values: CDR1 LNHNV, CDR2 YYDKDF (reference sequence). The CDR3 covers 17 residues. This receptor was identified in a woman aged 60-70 years in good health and CMV-seronegative. V gene TRBV15 combines with J gene TRBJ2-5; 9 nucleotides match TRBD1. Sequenced sample: PBMCs. Here the CDR3 DNA reads TGTGCCACCAGCAGACAAACAGGGGGCCACCGTCAAGAGACCCAGTACTTC. Translated, it gives CATSRQTGGHRQETQYF.